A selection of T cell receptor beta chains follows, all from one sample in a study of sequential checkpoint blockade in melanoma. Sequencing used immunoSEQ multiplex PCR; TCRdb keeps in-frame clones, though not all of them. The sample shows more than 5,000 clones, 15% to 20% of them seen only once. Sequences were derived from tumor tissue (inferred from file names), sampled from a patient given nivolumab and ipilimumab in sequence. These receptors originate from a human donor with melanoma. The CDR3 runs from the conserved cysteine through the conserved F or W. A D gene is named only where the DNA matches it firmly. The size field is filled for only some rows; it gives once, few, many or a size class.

TGTGCCAGCAGTTTCTTATCGGGCACAGATACGCAGTATTTT	CASSFLSGTDTQYF	many	NA	TRBJ2-3	TRBV28
TGTGCCAGCAGTGAAGCGCAGTCGGGGTGGACTGAAGCTTTCTTT	CASSEAQSGWTEAFF	NA	NA	TRBJ1-1	TRBV6-1
TGTGCCAGCAGCCTGCGGACTAGCGGGGGGGCCTTCACAGATACGCAGTATTTT	CASSLRTSGGAFTDTQYF	few	TRBD2	TRBJ2-3	TRBV11-3
TGTGCCAGTAGTGCCCAGACAGCCACTAACTATGGCTACACCTTC	CASSAQTATNYGYTF	medium-sized	NA	TRBJ1-2	TRBV19
TGTGCCAGCAGCCTAGACAGGGCCGCTAGGACTGAAGCTTTCTTT	CASSLDRAARTEAFF	few	TRBD1	TRBJ1-1	TRBV28
TGTGCCAGCAGCGTTGACGGGAACCCGAGGGGCTACACCTTC	CASSVDGNPRGYTF	NA	NA	TRBJ1-2	TRBV9
TGCGCCAGCAGCCGGGGGACAGGGGTTTTCGGATACAATGAGCAGTTCTTC	CASSRGTGVFGYNEQFF	many	NA	TRBJ2-1	TRBV1
TGTGCCAGCAGCTCTAATCGGTTGGGGGAGTACTTC	CASSSNRLGEYF	many	NA	TRBJ2-7	TRBV2
TGTGCCAGCAGCTTGAGACCCACCTTTCCGTATAACTATGGCTACACCTTC	CASSLRPTFPYNYGYTF	few	NA	TRBJ1-2	TRBV11-1
TGCGCCAGCAGCTTGGGGCAGGCCTCTGGAAACACCATATATTTT	CASSLGQASGNTIYF	NA	NA	TRBJ1-3	TRBV5-1
TGTGCCTGGAGTCGCCAGACTAGCGGGGGGCGGGATGAGCAGTTCTTC	CAWSRQTSGGRDEQFF	few	TRBD2	TRBJ2-1	TRBV30
TGTGCCAGCAGTGGGGACAGGACACAAGAGACCCAGTACTTC	CASSGDRTQETQYF	few	TRBD1	TRBJ2-5	TRBV9
TGCGCCAGCAGCTTGGACATACCCACCGGGGAGCTGTTTTTT	CASSLDIPTGELFF	NA	NA	TRBJ2-2	TRBV5-1
TGTGCCAGCAGTTACTCAGTGGGGCAGGCTAACCACACCTTC	CASSYSVGQANHTF	few	NA	TRBJ1-2	TRBV6-8
TGCGCCAGCAGTGAGTCGGGGGTGGGTGAGCAGTACTTC	CASSESGVGEQYF	NA	NA	TRBJ2-7	TRBV10-2
TGTGCCAGTAGACCGGAATACGATTTCTATGGCTACACCTTC	CASRPEYDFYGYTF	NA	NA	TRBJ1-2	TRBV19
TGTGCCAGCAGTTACTCACAGGGAAGAGGAAGCGAGCAGTACTTC	CASSYSQGRGSEQYF	NA	NA	TRBJ2-7	TRBV6-8
TGTGCCAGCCGATATACACCGAGCTCTGGAAACACCATATATTTT	CASRYTPSSGNTIYF	NA	NA	TRBJ1-3	TRBV12-5
TGTGCCAGCAGCCCCCGGACTACAACTAATGAAAAACTGTTTTTT	CASSPRTTTNEKLFF	NA	NA	TRBJ1-4	TRBV6-8
TGCGCCAGCAGACAGGGCGACTTAGCCTTCCAAGAGACCCAGTACTTC	CASRQGDLAFQETQYF	NA	NA	TRBJ2-5	TRBV5-1
TGTGCCACCAGCAGCTATGGGACAGGGACTGAAGCTTTCTTT	CATSSYGTGTEAFF	medium-sized	TRBD1	TRBJ1-1	TRBV15
TGTGCCAGCAGTCCATGGGGGGCAGGCAAAAACATTCAGTACTTC	CASSPWGAGKNIQYF	few	NA	TRBJ2-4	TRBV28
TGTGCCAGCAGCTCTCTTGGACAGGGCAAGACCCAGTACTTC	CASSSLGQGKTQYF	many	TRBD1	TRBJ2-5	TRBV11-3
TGTGCCAGCAGTCAAACAGGGGGCGCGACTGAAGCTTTCTTT	CASSQTGGATEAFF	many	TRBD1	TRBJ1-1	TRBV6-8
TGTGCCAGTAGGACAGGGGGCCCCAACACCGGGGAGCTGTTTTTT	CASRTGGPNTGELFF	NA	TRBD1	TRBJ2-2	TRBV19
TGTGCCAGTAGTATATTCAGGACAGTGGTCACGGCCACAGATACGCAGTATTTT	CASSIFRTVVTATDTQYF	NA	NA	TRBJ2-3	TRBV19
TGCGCCAGCGGTTGGCAATCAGGGCGCCCCTTACTAGCCAAAAACATTCAGTACTTC	CASGWQSGRPLLAKNIQYF	NA	NA	TRBJ2-4	TRBV5-1
TGTGCCAGCAGCTTGAGGGGAAGCAGCTATGGCTACACCTTC	CASSLRGSSYGYTF	few	NA	TRBJ1-2	TRBV11-3
TGTGCCTGGAGTTATTTGGGAAAACTGTTTTTT	CAWSYLGKLFF	NA	NA	TRBJ1-4	TRBV30
TGTGCCTGGGCGAGCGGGACAGGGGGACTTAGAGGCAATTCACCCCTCCACTTT	CAWASGTGGLRGNSPLHF	medium-sized	TRBD1	TRBJ1-6	TRBV30
TGCGCCAGCAGCCAACATACCGGATTGGAGCAGTACTTC	CASSQHTGLEQYF	NA	NA	TRBJ2-7	TRBV4-1
TGCGCCAGCAGCGCCCGGGACAGGGGAATATCCTCCCTCCACTTT	CASSARDRGISSLHF	NA	TRBD1	TRBJ1-6	TRBV5-1
TGTGCCAGTTTTTCCCGGGACAGGGTTGAAGCTTTCTTT	CASFSRDRVEAFF	few	TRBD1	TRBJ1-1	TRBV19
TGCGCCAGCAGTTTAGACAGGGGAGGGTGGTATGGCTACACCTTC	CASSLDRGGWYGYTF	few	TRBD1	TRBJ1-2	TRBV4-1
TGCGCCAGCAGCTTGGCGGAGGGATGGAGCACTGAAGCTTTCTTT	CASSLAEGWSTEAFF	NA	NA	TRBJ1-1	TRBV5-1
TGTGCCACCCGACCAGATAACACTGAAGCTTTCTTT	CATRPDNTEAFF	medium-sized	NA	TRBJ1-1	TRBV6-8
TGCAGCGTTGACGGCAGTCAAGAGACCCAGTACTTC	CSVDGSQETQYF	NA	NA	TRBJ2-5	TRBV29-1
TGTGCCAGCAGCTTAAGGATAGCGGGGGCCCGAGGGTATGAGCAGTTCTTC	CASSLRIAGARGYEQFF	NA	TRBD2	TRBJ2-1	TRBV11-3
TGTGCCAGCAGCCCTAACCCGGGCACTGAAGCTTTCTTT	CASSPNPGTEAFF	few	NA	TRBJ1-1	TRBV6-8
TGTGCCAGCAATGGCACTTATAGCAATCAGCCCCAGCATTTT	CASNGTYSNQPQHF	few	NA	TRBJ1-5	TRBV11-3
TGTGCCAGCAGCCAACTGAGAGGAACGGGACAGCAGTATTTT	CASSQLRGTGQQYF	NA	NA	TRBJ2-3	TRBV14